This TCR beta chain appears in the sequencing data of a study of vaccination effects on CD4 cells after COVID-19. Overall study context: Samples were taken post-vaccine, and their median timing was 72 days after the second dose.

Before sequencing took place, the ViraFEST assay used viral peptide pools to expand antigen-specific CD4+ T cells. Once cultured for roughly 10 days, the cells underwent separation to obtain CD4+ T cells. Two doses of either BNT162b2 or mRNA-1273 were given to each participant. Nobody among the vaccine recipients had prior SARS-CoV-2 infection (nucleocapsid antibodies were negative). Supplemented with around 9.3 IU/ml IL-2 and 8 to 10 ug/ml peptides, a few million PBMC per well were kept in culture. On days 3 and 7, fresh IL-2 medium replaced half the medium. This CDR3 comprises 15 residues. Between the trimmed V and J ends, which lost 8 bases and 0 bases, there was a span of 14 bases. Germline V CDR1 and CDR2: MDHEN, SYDVKM. Method: immunoSEQ multiplex PCR; TCRdb's copy keeps in-frame clones and lacks some. This table has about 33,000 clones, 82% appearing once. A remark on this clone: Its antigen is still unknown.

The sequences come from CD4+ T cells from PBMCs cultured with HCoV-NL63 spike peptides, collected after COVID-19 vaccination. The sequence derives from a human donor who received a COVID-19 vaccine. Some clones in this sample may be carry-over from other donors' samples. This chain links TRBV28 with TRBJ1-5, with no clear D. The CDR3 nucleotides read TGTGCCAGCCTAGGGTCGGGTAATAGCAATCAGCCCCAGCATTTT. The encoded protein is CASLGSGNSNQPQHF.